The 24 T cell receptor beta chains in this list originate from one sample, sequenced in a study of T cell responses to AZD1222 COVID-19 vaccine. Only in-frame clones appear in the TCRdb table, and some are missing; sequencing was by immunoSEQ multiplex PCR. Of about 42,000 clones listed, more than 70% are singletons. The sample here was peripheral blood, taken 28 days after the second AZD1222 dose. These TCRs come from an adult who received the AZD1222 COVID-19 vaccine.

The chain couples TRBV11-2 to TRBJ2-7; 9 nucleotides align to TRBD1. V lost 4 bases and J lost 1; bases outside the gene matches: 8. This CDR3 contains 16 residues. Germline V gene sequence: CDR1 SGHAT, CDR2 FQNNGV. The CDR3 loop is CASSSPGTGTSYEQYF. As DNA, the CDR3 is TGTGCCAGCAGCTCACCCGGGACAGGGACTTCCTACGAGCAGTACTTC.

CDR3 nucleotides: TGTGCCTGGGCCATAACTGATAGCAATCAGCCCCAGCATTTT. Its translation is CAWAITDSNQPQHF. The chain is built from TRBV30 and TRBJ1-5; D unclear. V was cut by 5 bases and J by 0 bases, with 11 bases left in between. The CDR3 spans 14 residues. Germline loops: CDR1 GTSNPN, CDR2 SVGIG (reference sequence).

The chain is built from TRBV6-5 and TRBJ1-4; 8 nucleotides agree with TRBD1. The J segment lost 8 bases and the V segment lost 7 bases, leaving 6 bases of the junction unmatched. The germline CDR1 and CDR2 sequences are MNHEY and SVGAGI. The CDR3 runs to 13 residues. This CDR3 is CASTRTGKEKLFF. The CDR3 nucleotides are TGTGCCAGCACCAGGACAGGGAAGGAAAAACTGTTTTTT.

V and J are TRBV29-1 and TRBJ2-1, with 10 bases lining up with TRBD1. The germline V gene has CDR1 SQVTM and CDR2 ANQGSEA. The J segment lost 8 bases and the V segment lost 3 bases, leaving 4 bases of the junction unmatched. The CDR3 is made up of 13 amino acids. In nucleotides, the CDR3 is TGCAGCGTTGAGGGACAGGGGTCGGATGAGCAGTTCTTC. Its translation: CSVEGQGSDEQFF.

This clone was counted between two and nine times. The chain combines TRBV6-2 or TRBV6-3 with TRBJ2-7, with 9 bases lining up with TRBD1. CDR3 length equals 14 residues. V lost 5 bases to trimming and J lost 0 bases; unmatched junction nucleotides: 2. Germline-derived CDR1 and CDR2 are MNHEY and SVGEGT. CDR3 sequence (DNA): TGTGCCAGCAGTAAGGGACAGGGCTCCTACGAGCAGTACTTC. Encoded protein: CASSKGQGSYEQYF.

This rearrangement joins TRBV9 to TRBJ1-4; D remains unclear. Germline CDR1 and CDR2: SGDLS and YYNGEE. V lost 3 bases and J 0 bases, leaving 9 bases between the germline ends. The CDR3 contains 15 residues. CDR3 sequence: CASSEGHATNEKLFF. CDR3 nucleotide sequence: TGTGCCAGCAGCGAGGGTCACGCAACTAATGAAAAACTGTTTTTT.

This rearrangement joins TRBV7-2 to TRBJ1-5; unclear D gene. Germline CDR1 SGHTA, CDR2 FQGNSA. The V gene lost 5 bases and the J gene lost 0 bases, with 11 bases spanning the gap. This CDR3 is 15 amino acids long. As DNA, the CDR3 is TGTGCCAGCAGCCCCGGTAGAGGTAGCAATCAGCCCCAGCATTTT. It yields the protein CASSPGRGSNQPQHF.

This clone was found once. This chain links TRBV29-1 with TRBJ2-7; 7 nucleotides agree with TRBD2. After removal of 1 base from V and 4 bases from J, the junction contained 13 bases not matched to a gene. The CDR3 spans 16 residues. CDR1 and CDR2 from the germline V gene are SQVTM and ANQGSEA. The CDR3 nucleotides are TGCAGCGTTGAAGTGGGAGAGGGGAGGGGAACTTACGAGCAGTACTTC. As protein: CSVEVGEGRGTYEQYF.

The J gene is TRBJ2-7, the V gene TRBV21-1; no DNA check was done on the table's D call, TRBD2. TRBV21-1 is annotated as a pseudogene. The CDR3 has 18 residues. The CDR3 here is CASSPQGGLAGETYEQYF. As DNA, the CDR3 is TGTGCCAGCAGCCCCCAAGGCGGCCTAGCGGGGGAAACCTACGAGCAGTACTTC.

The chain has TRBV6-1 and TRBJ1-2; D is unresolved. The CDR3 consists of 15 residues. Trimming took off 3 bases at V and 4 bases at J, with 15 bases between the two ends. CDR1 and CDR2 from the germline V gene are MNHNS and SASEGT. This CDR3 reads CASSDGVGFVYGYTF. In nucleotides, the CDR3 is TGTGCCAGCAGTGACGGCGTCGGGTTTGTCTATGGCTACACCTTC.

This sequence joins TRBV28 and TRBJ2-3, with 13 bases matching TRBD2. With 4 bases clipped from V and 3 bases from J, the junction kept 7 bases outside the gene matches. This CDR3 contains 17 residues. Germline V gives CDR1 MDHEN, CDR2 SYDVKM. The CDR3 DNA follows: TGTGCCAGCAGTTCCCCCGGACTAGCGGGAGCAACAGATACGCAGTATTTT. It is translated as CASSSPGLAGATDTQYF.

For the CDR3, the DNA is TGTGCCAGCAGCCAAGATGTAGGGAAAGATACGCAGTATTTT. Translation: CASSQDVGKDTQYF. The genes are TRBV3-1 (or the pseudogene TRBV3-2) and TRBJ2-3; the D is unclear. The ends were cut back, 0 bases at V and 5 bases at J, with 9 bases in the middle. The CDR3 spans 14 residues. Germline loops: CDR1 LGHDT, CDR2 YNNKEL (reference sequence).

The J gene is TRBJ2-1, the V gene TRBV5-4; TRBD1 matches 8 bases. The length of the CDR3 is 13 residues. Germline values: CDR1 SGHNT, CDR2 YYREEE (reference sequence). The J segment lost 10 bases and the V segment lost 4 bases, leaving 7 bases of the junction unmatched. The CDR3 DNA follows: TGTGCCAGCAGCATCCAGGGGGCAGGGGAGCAGTTCTTC. Translation gives CASSIQGAGEQFF.

This chain links TRBV5-1 with TRBJ2-7; TRBD2 aligns across 9 bases. The CDR3 runs 15 residues. CDR1 and CDR2 (germline): SGHRS, YFSETQ. The ends lost 4 bases at V and 5 bases at J; junction bases unmatched: 10. For the CDR3, the DNA is TGCGCCAGCAGCGCTGCCCTAGCGGGATCCGACGAGCAGTACTTC. Its protein product is CASSAALAGSDEQYF.

V and J are TRBV7-2 and TRBJ1-1; unclear D gene. Germline V CDR1 and CDR2: SGHTA, FQGNSA. Trimming removed 2 bases at V and 0 bases at J, with 10 bases between. CDR3 length: 15 residues. The CDR3 DNA reads as TGTGCCAGCAGCTTACGGGGTGATTTGAACACTGAAGCTTTCTTT. This translates into CASSLRGDLNTEAFF.

The CDR3 DNA sequence: TGTGCCAGCAGCTTTTCTCCGCCCTGGGGTAATGAGCAGTTCTTC. It translates to CASSFSPPWGNEQFF. V usage is TRBV7-2 and J usage is TRBJ2-1, with D uncertain. Trimming stripped 3 bases from V and 7 bases from J, with 16 bases between. The CDR3 runs to 15 residues. Germline CDR1 reads SGHTA; CDR2 reads FQGNSA.

As DNA, the CDR3 is TGTGCCAGCTCACCGCAAAATCCGGCGCAGGGGGCGGGGGCTTTCTTT. Translating gives CASSPQNPAQGAGAFF. V gene TRBV18 combines with J gene TRBJ1-1, with 8 bases fitting TRBD1. The V gene's germline CDR1 is KGHSH and CDR2 LQKENI. This CDR3 has 16 residues. V lost 3 bases and J lost 11; bases outside the gene matches: 17.

This chain joins TRBV6-6 and TRBJ2-7; 8 bases agree with TRBD1. The V gene end was trimmed by 7 bases and the J gene end by 1 base; junction bases not matched to a gene: 6. The CDR3 is 14 amino acids. The germline V gene encodes CDR1 MNHNY and CDR2 SVGAGI (reference sequence). The CDR3 DNA is TGTGCCAGCAAGATCACAGGGGGTTCCTACGAGCAGTACTTC. Protein product: CASKITGGSYEQYF.

The chain uses TRBV24-1 and TRBJ1-5; 8 bases are a match to TRBD1. The CDR3 extends over 13 amino acids. V gave up 9 bases and J gave up 6 bases; unmatched junction bases: 6. Germline values: CDR1 KGHDR, CDR2 SFDVKD. CDR3 protein: CATQQGDTQPQHF. The CDR3, as DNA: TGTGCCACCCAACAGGGGGATACTCAGCCCCAGCATTTT.

The chain uses TRBV10-3 and TRBJ2-2; D tentatively reads TRBD1 or TRBD2 (5 bases each). V lost 6 bases to trimming and J lost 3 bases, with 11 bases between them. The CDR3 loop spans 14 amino acids. CDR1 ENHRY and CDR2 SYGVKD come from the germline V gene. The CDR3 is CAIRPGTHTGELFF. CDR3 bases: TGTGCCATCAGGCCCGGGACCCACACCGGGGAGCTGTTTTTT.

The V and J genes are TRBV10-3 and TRBJ2-1, with TRBD2 identical over 12 bases. The V segment lost 6 bases and the J segment 10 bases; nucleotides outside the gene matches: 7. CDR1 ENHRY and CDR2 SYGVKD come from the germline V gene. The CDR3 sequence is 14 residues long. The CDR3 DNA reads as TGTGCCATCAGAGAGACTAGCGGGAGTTGGGAGCAGTTCTTC. It encodes CAIRETSGSWEQFF.

The chain carries TRBV27 and TRBJ2-2; tentatively, D is TRBD1 (6 bases). CDR1 and CDR2 from the germline V gene are MNHEY and SMNVEV (reference sequence). With 4 bases removed from V and 2 bases from J, the gap between germline ends came to 8 bases. The CDR3 totals 14 residues. This CDR3 is CASSWGRNTGELFF. CDR3 nucleotides: TGTGCCAGCAGTTGGGGGCGTAACACCGGGGAGCTGTTTTTT.

This clone appeared a single time. The J gene is TRBJ2-7, the V gene TRBV18, with D uncertain. This CDR3 has 13 residues. Germline V gene data show CDR1 as KGHSH and CDR2 as LQKENI. V lost 0 bases, J lost 5 bases, and 8 bases lay in between. The CDR3 protein is CASSPPSGHEQYF. The DNA for the CDR3 is TGTGCCAGCTCACCACCGTCAGGTCACGAGCAGTACTTC. The full variable domain, with the rest looked up from reference TRBV18 and TRBJ2-7, is NAGVMQNPRHLVRRRGQEARLRCSPMKGHSHVYWYRQLPEEGLKFMVYLQKENIIDESGMPKERFSAEFPKEGPSILRIQQVVRGDSAAYFCASSPPSGHEQYFGPGTRLTVT.

The J gene is TRBJ1-5, the V gene TRBV18; 9 bases are shared with TRBD1. The CDR3 is made up of 14 amino acids. With V trimmed by 3 bases and J by 4 bases, 1 base remained unmatched. CDR1 is KGHSH and CDR2 is LQKENI in the germline V gene. The CDR3 region is CASSPTGGNQPQHF. CDR3 bases: TGTGCCAGCTCACCGACAGGGGGAAATCAGCCCCAGCATTTT.